This T cell receptor beta chain was sequenced for a study of OX40 agonist ivuxolimab in advanced cancers. For the study at large: Age averaged around 58 years (range 23 to 79), and roughly 80% were male.

Sequencing was performed with immunoSEQ multiplex PCR; in TCRdb, only in-frame clones are kept and a portion is missing. The sample has 18,000 or so clones; 83% are singletons. As concerns this clone: Its specificity is not known.

Deletions cut 1 base from V and 6 bases from J, with 13 bases between. Germline V gene lookup returns CDR1 KGHSH and CDR2 LQKENI. This CDR3 has 15 residues. Study results and caveats: Some of the nonresponding patients also showed low levels of normalized T-cell clonal expansion.

The TCR was taken from an adult with an advanced solid tumor such as melanoma, head and neck, liver or kidney cancer. V is TRBV18 and J is TRBJ1-5; D may be TRBD1 (5 bases). The sequencing here drew on CD4+ or CD8+ T cells sorted from blood, taken in a trial of the OX40 agonist ivuxolimab. CDR3 sequence reads: CASSPQGEVGQPQHF. DNA of the CDR3: TGTGCCAGCTCACCACAAGGGGAGGTGGGTCAGCCCCAGCATTTT.